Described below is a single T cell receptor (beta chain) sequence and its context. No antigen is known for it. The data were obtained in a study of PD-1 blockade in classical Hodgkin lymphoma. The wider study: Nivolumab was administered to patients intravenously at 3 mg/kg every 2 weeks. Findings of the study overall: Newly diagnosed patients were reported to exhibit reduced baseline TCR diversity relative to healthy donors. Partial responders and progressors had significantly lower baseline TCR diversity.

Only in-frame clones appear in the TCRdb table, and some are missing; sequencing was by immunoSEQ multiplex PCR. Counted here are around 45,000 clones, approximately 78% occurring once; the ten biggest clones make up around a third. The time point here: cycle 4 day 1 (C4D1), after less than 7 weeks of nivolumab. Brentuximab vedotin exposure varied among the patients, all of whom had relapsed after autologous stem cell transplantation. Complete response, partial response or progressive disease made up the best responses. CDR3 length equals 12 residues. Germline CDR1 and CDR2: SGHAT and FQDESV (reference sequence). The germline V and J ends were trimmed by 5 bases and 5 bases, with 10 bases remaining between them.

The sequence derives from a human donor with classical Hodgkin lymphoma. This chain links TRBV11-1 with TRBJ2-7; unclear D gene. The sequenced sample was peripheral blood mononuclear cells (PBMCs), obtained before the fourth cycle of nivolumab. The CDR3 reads CASSLDRHEQYF. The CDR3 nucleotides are TGTGCCAGCAGCCTTGATAGGCACGAGCAGTACTTC.